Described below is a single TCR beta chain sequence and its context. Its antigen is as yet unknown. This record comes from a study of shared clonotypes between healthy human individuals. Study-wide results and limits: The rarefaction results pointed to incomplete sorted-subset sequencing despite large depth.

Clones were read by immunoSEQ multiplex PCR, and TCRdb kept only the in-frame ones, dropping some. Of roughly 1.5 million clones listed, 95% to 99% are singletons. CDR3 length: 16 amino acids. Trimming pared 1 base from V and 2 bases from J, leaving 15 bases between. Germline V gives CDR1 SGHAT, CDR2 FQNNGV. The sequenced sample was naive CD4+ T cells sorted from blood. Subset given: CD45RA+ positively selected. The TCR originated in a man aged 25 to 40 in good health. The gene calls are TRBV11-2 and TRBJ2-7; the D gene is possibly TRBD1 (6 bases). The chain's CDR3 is CASSLVGTHNAYEQYF. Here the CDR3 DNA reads TGTGCCAGCAGCTTAGTTGGGACACATAACGCCTACGAGCAGTACTTC.